This is a list of T cell receptor beta chains from one sample in a study of metastatic and nonmetastatic thyroid tumors. MiXCR re-clonotyped the PCR reads for TCRdb. The sample consists of more than 70,000 clones, over 8.5% of them appearing once. Sequenced sample: blood. The receptors originated from a female donor with papillary thyroid cancer or a benign thyroid nodule (not recorded which). Some clones in this sample may be carry-over from other donors' samples. Both conserved end residues are part of each CDR3. The D gene is left open where the match is weak. Clone size appears in some rows only: once, few, many, or a class for an expanded clone.

abundance	d_gene	v_gene	j_gene	CDR3aa	CDR3nt
.	.	TRBV19	TRBJ2-3	CASSMGYTDTQYF	TGTGCCAGTAGTATGGGATACACAGATACGCAGTATTTT
few	TRBD1	TRBV4-1	TRBJ2-5	CASSQDKGTAAQETQYF	TGCGCCAGCAGCCAGGATAAAGGGACAGCTGCACAAGAGACCCAGTACTTC
.	.	TRBV9	TRBJ2-7	CASSVEGTASYEQYF	TGTGCCAGCAGCGTAGAGGGGACTGCCTCCTACGAGCAGTACTTC
few	.	TRBV19	TRBJ1-1	CASRYRYTEAFF	TGTGCCAGTAGGTACAGGTACACTGAAGCTTTCTTT
many	.	TRBV15	TRBJ2-5	CATSREAGEETQYF	TGTGCCACCAGCAGAGAGGCAGGGGAAGAGACCCAGTACTTC
many	TRBD2	TRBV12-3/TRBV12-4	TRBJ2-3	CASSYSGGTDTQYF	TGTGCCAGCAGTTACAGCGGGGGCACAGATACGCAGTATTTT
many	TRBD2	TRBV5-4	TRBJ2-3	CASYSSGGTDTQYF	TGTGCCAGCTACTCCAGCGGGGGCACAGATACGCAGTATTTT
many	.	TRBV7-2	TRBJ1-2	CASSFGARGYTF	TGTGCCAGCAGCTTTGGCGCGAGGGGCTACACCTTC
.	.	TRBV2	TRBJ2-3	CASFYLGDTQYF	TGTGCCAGCTTCTATCTGGGGGATACGCAGTATTTT
many	.	TRBV28	TRBJ1-4	CASSFGENLFF	TGTGCCAGCAGTTTTGGAGAGAATCTGTTTTTT
many	.	TRBV27	TRBJ1-5	CASSRGTGTNQPQHF	TGTGCCAGCAGTCGTGGCACAGGGACCAATCAGCCCCAGCATTTT
.	.	TRBV2	TRBJ1-1	CASSEGGRVNTEAFF	TGTGCCAGCAGTGAAGGGGGACGGGTTAACACTGAAGCTTTCTTT
few	.	TRBV5-6	TRBJ1-1	CASSLWGRPEAFF	TGTGCCAGCAGCTTGTGGGGCCGCCCTGAAGCTTTCTTT
.	TRBD1	TRBV2	TRBJ1-2	CASNRDRTNYGYTF	TGTGCCAGTAACCGGGACAGAACTAACTATGGCTACACCTTC
many	TRBD2	TRBV6-1	TRBJ2-7	CASSPGGVTSYEQYF	TGTGCCAGCAGTCCCGGGGGGGTTACCTCCTACGAGCAGTACTTC
many	.	TRBV20-1	TRBJ2-3	CSAMKGSTDTQYF	TGCAGTGCTATGAAGGGGAGCACAGATACGCAGTATTTT
many	.	TRBV18	TRBJ2-2	CASSPQGSNTGELFF	TGTGCCAGCTCACCACAGGGGTCGAACACCGGGGAGCTGTTTTTT
many	TRBD1	TRBV5-1	TRBJ1-4	CASSSTSGGDEKLFF	TGCGCCAGCAGTTCTACATCAGGGGGGGATGAAAAACTGTTTTTT
many	TRBD2	TRBV7-2	TRBJ2-3	CASSQGLAGNTQYF	TGTGCCAGCAGCCAGGGATTAGCGGGGAATACGCAGTATTTT
many	TRBD1	TRBV10-3	TRBJ2-2	CAISESLGTGGAGELFF	TGTGCCATCAGTGAGTCCTTAGGGACAGGGGGCGCCGGGGAGCTGTTTTTT